One and the same sample provided the 25 T cell receptor beta chains below, sequenced in a study of T cell responses to AZD1222 COVID-19 vaccine. The repertoire was sequenced with immunoSEQ multiplex PCR; TCRdb's copy has only in-frame clones and lacks some. The top ten clones hold 4% to 5% of a sample with 100,000 or so clones, more than 75% of them seen once. The sequencing here drew on peripheral blood, taken on day 0 of MenACWY control vaccination. The receptors here all came from an adult in good health.

This clone showed up just once. This chain links TRBV6-6 with TRBJ2-1; unclear D gene. Germline CDR1 reads MNHNY; CDR2 reads SVGAGI (reference sequence). With 2 bases removed from V and 5 bases from J, the gap between germline ends came to 4 bases. The CDR3 is 12 amino acids. In nucleotides, the CDR3 is TGTGCCAGCAGTTACAGAGACAATGAGCAGTTCTTC. It yields the protein CASSYRDNEQFF.

This chain joins TRBV13 and TRBJ2-2; 13 positions agree with TRBD2. The CDR3 has 17 amino acids. Looked up from germline, CDR1 is PRHDT and CDR2 is FYEKMQ (reference sequence). Unmatched junction bases numbered 5, after V lost 5 bases and J lost 2 bases. Here the CDR3 reads CASSPGLAGVNTGELFF. Written as DNA, the CDR3 is TGTGCCAGCAGCCCCGGACTAGCGGGGGTAAACACCGGGGAGCTGTTTTTT.

The table lists this clone with a few counts. The chain links TRBV28 to TRBJ1-4; D gene ambiguous. The CDR3 covers 14 residues. Between the trimmed V and J ends, which lost 6 bases and 7 bases, there was a span of 15 bases. Germline-derived CDR1 and CDR2 are MDHEN and SYDVKM. The CDR3 loop reads CASSLIGRVEKLFF. Written as DNA, the CDR3 is TGTGCCAGCAGCCTAATCGGGAGGGTTGAAAAACTGTTTTTT.

The V call is TRBV2, the J call TRBJ2-3; D call uncertain. CDR1 SNHLY and CDR2 FYNNEI come from the germline V gene. The CDR3 has 15 amino acids. V lost 3 bases and J 0 bases, leaving 10 bases between the germline ends. The CDR3 loop reads CASSDPILSTDTQYF. CDR3 in DNA: TGTGCCAGCAGTGATCCGATCTTAAGCACAGATACGCAGTATTTT.

CDR3 in DNA: TGTGCCAGCAGTTCCCCGGACAGTGCAAAAAATGAAAAACTGTTTTTT. Residues: CASSSPDSAKNEKLFF. The chain uses TRBV28 and TRBJ1-4; tentatively, D is TRBD1 (6 bases). CDR3 size: 16 residues. V was trimmed by 4 bases and J by 5 bases, leaving 17 bases between them. Germline assignment: CDR1 MDHEN and CDR2 SYDVKM.

V usage is TRBV7-3 and J usage is TRBJ1-1; D perhaps matches TRBD1 (5 bases). The CDR3 is made up of 12 amino acids. Germline V gene data show CDR1 as SGHTA and CDR2 as FQGTGA. Trimming shortened V by 5 bases and J by 3 bases, and 7 bases separated the two germline ends. The CDR3 nucleotides are TGTGCCAGCAGCCAAGGGGACACTGAAGCTTTCTTT. It encodes CASSQGDTEAFF.

This chain connects TRBV6-5 to TRBJ2-1; TRBD2 aligns across 11 bases. Germline V CDR1 and CDR2: MNHEY, SVGAGI. J gave up 5 bases and V 7 bases, and 7 bases lay outside the gene matches. The CDR3 spans 15 residues. CDR3 coding DNA: TGTGCCAGCACCGTGGGACTAGCGGCCAACAATGAGCAGTTCTTC. This sequence encodes CASTVGLAANNEQFF.

In this sample, this clone turned up once. The J gene is TRBJ2-5, the V gene TRBV2, with D possibly called TRBD1 or TRBD2 (5 bases each). Germline V CDR1 and CDR2: SNHLY, FYNNEI. This CDR3 is 12 amino acids long. The V gene lost 10 bases and the J gene lost 5 bases, with 14 bases spanning the gap. CDR3 nucleotide sequence: TGTGCCACCTCCCTTGGGGACGAGACCCAGTACTTC. It is translated as CATSLGDETQYF.

This clone appeared a few times. The rearrangement uses TRBV9 and TRBJ2-5; D is ambiguous. The germline V gene has CDR1 SGDLS and CDR2 YYNGEE. The ends were cut back, 0 bases at V and 4 bases at J, with 10 bases in the middle. The CDR3 totals 14 residues. The CDR3 region is CASSVDPTPETQYF. CDR3 nucleotides: TGTGCCAGCAGCGTAGATCCCACTCCAGAGACCCAGTACTTC.

The J gene is TRBJ1-3, the V gene TRBV25-1, with no clear D. This CDR3 is 12 amino acids long. V lost 9 bases, J lost 3 bases, and 9 bases lay in between. Germline CDR1 MGHDK, CDR2 SYGVNS. This CDR3 reads CASRSGGNTIYF. The CDR3 DNA reads as TGTGCCAGTAGGTCGGGTGGAAACACCATATATTTT.

The chain is built from TRBV4-1 and TRBJ1-2; D gene ambiguous. Germline CDR1 MGHRA, CDR2 YSYEKL. V was shortened by 0 bases and J by 8 bases, with 13 bases between the two germline ends. This CDR3 is 14 amino acids long. CDR3 DNA: TGCGCCAGCAGCCAAGATCGGACCTATGGAGGCTACACCTTC. Residues: CASSQDRTYGGYTF.

J is TRBJ2-7 and V is TRBV5-1; D assignment may be TRBD1 or TRBD2 (5 bases each). Trimming took 0 bases from V and 6 from J, leaving 16 bases between them. CDR1 is SGHRS, CDR2 YFSETQ, per germline. The CDR3 is 15 amino acids. The CDR3 bases are TGCGCCAGCAGCTTGGCCCCAAGGGGAGAGTCCGAGCAGTACTTC. Translation: CASSLAPRGESEQYF.

V and J are TRBV27 and TRBJ2-3; 8 bases agree with TRBD1. This CDR3 is 14 amino acids long. Trimming cost V 3 bases and J 5 bases; bases outside gene matches: 4. Looked up from germline, CDR1 is MNHEY and CDR2 is SMNVEV (reference sequence). CDR3 protein: CASSFSTGGDTQYF. CDR3 sequence (DNA): TGTGCCAGCAGTTTTAGCACAGGGGGAGATACGCAGTATTTT.

This chain uses TRBV7-3 with TRBJ2-1, with 10 positions matching TRBD1. Trimming cost V 1 base and J 6 bases; bases outside gene matches: 3. CDR3 length: 15 residues. Germline CDR1 and CDR2: SGHTA and FQGTGA. For the CDR3, the DNA is TGTGCCAGCAGCTTAAGACAGGGGGCGATCAATGAGCAGTTCTTC. It specifies CASSLRQGAINEQFF.

The rearrangement links TRBV7-2 to TRBJ2-1; TRBD2 matches at 12 bases. Germline V lookup: CDR1 SGHTA, CDR2 FQGNSA. This CDR3 region has 15 residues. V dropped 4 bases and J dropped 4; count of bases not matched to a gene: 2. The CDR3 DNA reads as TGTGCCAGCAGCTCACTAGCGGGGGGATACAATGAGCAGTTCTTC. Translation gives CASSSLAGGYNEQFF.

The chain carries TRBV10-3 and TRBJ1-6, with 7 bases aligning to TRBD1. This CDR3 region has 15 residues. J lost 6 bases, V lost 4 bases, and 6 bases had no gene match. Germline CDR1 reads ENHRY; CDR2 reads SYGVKD. CDR3 DNA: TGTGCCATCAGTGCAGACAGGGCCCCTAATTCACCCCTCCACTTT. It yields the protein CAISADRAPNSPLHF.

This chain joins TRBV5-8 and TRBJ1-2; 8 nucleotides agree with TRBD1. There are 15 residues in the CDR3. The trim removed 6 bases at V and 1 base at J, leaving 8 bases unmatched. Looked up from germline, CDR1 is SGHTS and CDR2 is YDEGEE. In nucleotides, the CDR3 is TGTGCCAGCAACGACCGGGACAGGAATAACTATGGCTACACCTTC. It codes for CASNDRDRNNYGYTF.

The rearrangement links TRBV28 to TRBJ1-1; D gene unclear. V was pared by 3 bases and J by 1 base, with 12 bases between. CDR1 and CDR2 (germline): MDHEN, SYDVKM. The CDR3 has 15 residues. CDR3 sequence reads: CASSFRWGANTEAFF. The DNA of the CDR3 is TGTGCCAGCAGTTTCCGATGGGGTGCGAACACTGAAGCTTTCTTT.

The chain recombines TRBV19 with TRBJ1-1; D uncertain. Per the germline V gene, CDR1 is LNHDA and CDR2 is SQIVND (reference sequence). V dropped 7 bases and J dropped 0 bases, with 9 bases sitting between them. The CDR3 totals 13 residues. CDR3 protein: CASMWTMNTEAFF. The CDR3 nucleotides read TGTGCCAGTATGTGGACCATGAACACTGAAGCTTTCTTT.

The chain carries TRBV4-2 and TRBJ1-5; D uncertain. Trimming shortened V by 1 base and J by 2 bases, and 9 bases separated the two germline ends. This CDR3 region has 15 residues. Germline lookup yields CDR1 LGHNA and CDR2 YNFKEQ. CDR3 protein: CASSQGSDRNQPQHF. The DNA of the CDR3 is TGTGCCAGCAGCCAAGGTTCGGACCGCAATCAGCCCCAGCATTTT.

A remark on this clone: Within the sample, other DNA sequences also encode this same CDR3. The chain is built from TRBV10-3 and TRBJ2-7; D is unresolved. The V gene lost 0 bases and the J gene lost 4 bases, with 4 bases spanning the gap. The CDR3 covers 12 residues. Germline CDR1 ENHRY, CDR2 SYGVKD. The DNA for the CDR3 is TGTGCCATCAGTGAGTCGGGGTACGAGCAGTACTTC. It translates to CAISESGYEQYF.

The sample holds many counts of this clone. This specimen includes other DNA sequences encoding the same CDR3. The gene calls are TRBV7-9 and TRBJ1-1; D call uncertain. The CDR3 is 12 amino acids. Trimming shortened V by 1 base and J by 0 bases, and 0 bases separated the two germline ends. The germline CDR1 and CDR2 sequences are SEHNR and FQNEAQ (reference sequence). The CDR3 protein is CASSLVNTEAFF. CDR3 DNA sequence: TGTGCCAGCAGCTTAGTGAACACTGAAGCTTTCTTT.

The sample holds a few counts of this clone. V and J are TRBV7-9 and TRBJ1-1, with D perhaps TRBD1 (5 bases). V shed 2 bases and J shed 6 bases, with 13 bases lying between them. This CDR3 is built from 14 residues. The V gene's germline CDR1 is SEHNR and CDR2 FQNEAQ (reference sequence). In nucleotides, the CDR3 is TGTGCCAGCAGCTTAAGACAGAGGAGCGCTGAAGCTTTCTTT. The encoded protein is CASSLRQRSAEAFF.

This sequence joins TRBV28 and TRBJ2-5; D may correspond to TRBD1 or TRBD2 (7 bases each). Trimming took off 4 bases at V and 1 base at J, with 19 bases between the two ends. Germline lookup yields CDR1 MDHEN and CDR2 SYDVKM. The CDR3 totals 17 residues. The CDR3: CASSSTGTNVGQETQYF. Here the CDR3 DNA reads TGTGCCAGCAGTTCGACAGGGACTAACGTGGGCCAAGAGACCCAGTACTTC.

The chain combines TRBV5-1 with TRBJ2-6; unclear D gene. The V end was cut by 0 bases, the J end by 1 base, with 11 bases between. The CDR3 totals 17 residues. The V gene's germline CDR1 is SGHRS and CDR2 YFSETQ. The CDR3 DNA sequence: TGCGCCAGCAGCTTGGACACTGAACCATCTGGGGCCAACGTCCTGACTTTC. It yields the protein CASSLDTEPSGANVLTF.